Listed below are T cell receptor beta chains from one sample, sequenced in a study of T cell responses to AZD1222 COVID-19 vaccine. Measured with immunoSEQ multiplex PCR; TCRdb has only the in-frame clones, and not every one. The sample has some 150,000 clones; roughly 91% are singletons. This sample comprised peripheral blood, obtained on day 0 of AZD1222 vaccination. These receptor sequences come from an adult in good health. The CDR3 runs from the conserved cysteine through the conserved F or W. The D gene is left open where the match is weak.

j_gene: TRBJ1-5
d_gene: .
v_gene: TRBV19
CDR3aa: CASTQRGAGDQPQHF
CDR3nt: TGTGCCAGTACCCAGAGAGGGGCAGGGGATCAGCCCCAGCATTTT

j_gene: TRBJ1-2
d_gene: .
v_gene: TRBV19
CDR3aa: CASSAARDISYGYTF
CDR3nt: TGTGCCAGTAGTGCGGCGCGGGACATTTCCTATGGCTACACCTTC

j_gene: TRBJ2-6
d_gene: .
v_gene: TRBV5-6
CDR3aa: CASSLPGTGANVLTF
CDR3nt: TGTGCCAGCAGCCTGCCAGGGACCGGGGCCAACGTCCTGACTTTC

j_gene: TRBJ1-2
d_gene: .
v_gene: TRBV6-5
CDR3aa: CAIWPGPNYGYTF
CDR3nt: TGTGCCATCTGGCCGGGCCCTAACTATGGCTACACCTTC

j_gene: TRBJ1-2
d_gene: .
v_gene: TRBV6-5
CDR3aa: CASSPQGGPYGYTF
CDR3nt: TGTGCCAGCAGTCCCCAGGGAGGTCCCTATGGCTACACCTTC

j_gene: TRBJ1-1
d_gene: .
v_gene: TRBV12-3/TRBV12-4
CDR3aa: CASRPPYRTEAFF
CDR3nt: TGTGCCAGCAGACCCCCGTACAGGACTGAAGCTTTCTTT

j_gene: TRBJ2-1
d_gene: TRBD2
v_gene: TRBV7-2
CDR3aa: CASSLRSGGGYNEQFF
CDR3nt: TGTGCCAGCAGCTTAAGGTCAGGCGGGGGCTACAATGAGCAGTTCTTC

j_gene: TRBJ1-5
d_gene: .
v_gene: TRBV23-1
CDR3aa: CAKFTRDQPQHF
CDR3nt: TGCGCCAAGTTCACGAGGGATCAGCCCCAGCATTTT

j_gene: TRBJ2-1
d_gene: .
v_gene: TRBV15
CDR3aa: CATRLREPSYNEQFF
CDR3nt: TGTGCCACCAGACTACGGGAGCCCTCCTACAATGAGCAGTTCTTC

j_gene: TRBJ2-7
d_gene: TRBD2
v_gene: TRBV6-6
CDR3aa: CASSGLAGEGEQYF
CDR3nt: TGTGCCAGCAGTGGACTAGCGGGAGAAGGCGAGCAGTACTTC

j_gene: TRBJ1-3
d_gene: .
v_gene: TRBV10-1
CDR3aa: CASRDSYGNTIYF
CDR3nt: TGCGCCAGCAGGGACAGCTATGGAAACACCATATATTTT